Below, one TCR beta chain is given with its context. This specimen comes from a study of blood T cell repertoires in COVID-19. V lost 0 bases and J 8 bases, leaving 11 bases between the germline ends. Germline CDR1 is SGHNT and CDR2 is YYREEE (reference sequence). The CDR3 is 13 amino acids. Clones were read by immunoSEQ multiplex PCR, and TCRdb kept only the in-frame ones, dropping some. Of under 300,000 clones in the sample, roughly 88% were seen once. The material sequenced was peripheral blood. The receptor was isolated from a woman aged 40 to 50 who had recovered from COVID-19. The V and J genes are TRBV5-4 and TRBJ1-2; D call uncertain. CDR3 nucleotide sequence: TGTGCCAGCAGCTTGGACGCCGTGGGCGGCTACACCTTC. It yields the protein CASSLDAVGGYTF.